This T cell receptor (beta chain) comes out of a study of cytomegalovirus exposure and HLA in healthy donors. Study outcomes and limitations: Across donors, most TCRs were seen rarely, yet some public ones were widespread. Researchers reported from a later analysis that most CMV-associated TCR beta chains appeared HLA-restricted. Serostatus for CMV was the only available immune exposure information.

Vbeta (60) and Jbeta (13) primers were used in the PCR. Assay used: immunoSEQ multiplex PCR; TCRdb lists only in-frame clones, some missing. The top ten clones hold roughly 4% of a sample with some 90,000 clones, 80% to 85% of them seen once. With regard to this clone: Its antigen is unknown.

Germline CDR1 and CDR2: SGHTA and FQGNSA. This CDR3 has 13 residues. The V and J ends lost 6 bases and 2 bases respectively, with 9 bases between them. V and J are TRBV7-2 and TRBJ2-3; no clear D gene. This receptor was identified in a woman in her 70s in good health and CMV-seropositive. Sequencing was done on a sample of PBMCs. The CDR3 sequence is CASSRSTTDTQYF. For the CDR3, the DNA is TGTGCCAGCAGTAGGAGCACCACAGATACGCAGTATTTT.